This T cell receptor (beta chain) was identified during a study of blood T cells in healthy people across ages. Using a J-beta primer mix together with a sample-barcoded 5' primer, a second PCR was run for about 6 to 12 cycles. Unique molecular identifiers of 12 random nucleotides labeled each cDNA. TCRdb used MiXCR to reprocess the 5' RACE reads, holding one entry per CDR3 protein. The sample carries more than 650,000 distinct CDR3 sequences, more than 25% recorded once. Trimming at V came to 7 bases and at J to 4 bases, leaving 6 bases not matched to a gene. The germline V gene has CDR1 SNHLY and CDR2 FYNNEI. There are 15 residues in the CDR3. RNA extraction gave at least 5.5 micrograms of total RNA per sample. This clonotype was observed a few times. This same sample was also taken into another study, of T cells of mothers and their children. This second study notes: Each donor was one of three healthy Caucasian mothers or one of their six children. Using around 1.5 ug per 15 ul, all extracted RNA underwent cDNA synthesis.

The sequenced sample was blood. This sequence joins TRBV2 and TRBJ2-5, with TRBD2 matching 13 bases. This clonotype originated in a boy aged 10-17 years in good health. The CDR3 here is CASKGTSGVVETQYF. Written as DNA, the CDR3 is TGTGCCAGCAAAGGGACTAGCGGGGTCGTAGAGACCCAGTACTTC.